Presented here are 20 T cell receptor beta chains from one specimen sequenced in a study of blood T cell repertoires in COVID-19. The method was immunoSEQ multiplex PCR; TCRdb's version includes in-frame clones alone and lacks a portion of them. This table holds 200,000 or so clones, under 90% found once. The sequencing sample was made of peripheral blood. These receptors came from a man in his fifties or sixties who had recovered from COVID-19.

The rearrangement joins TRBV28 to TRBJ2-2, with 10 bases identical to TRBD1. The length of the CDR3 is 16 residues. V gave up 5 bases and J gave up 7 bases; unmatched junction bases: 10. The germline gives CDR1 MDHEN, CDR2 SYDVKM. CDR3: CASSPSGQGKIGELFF. CDR3 in DNA: TGTGCCAGCAGTCCGTCGGGACAGGGGAAGATCGGGGAGCTGTTTTTT. Complete variable domain (other parts from reference TRBV28 and TRBJ2-2): DVKVTQSSRYLVKRTGEKVFLECVQDMDHENMFWYRQDPGLGLRLIYFSYDVKMKEKGDIPEGYSVSREKKERFSLILESASTNQTSMYLCASSPSGQGKIGELFFGEGSRLTVL.

The chain links TRBV12-5 to TRBJ2-1, with 7 positions matching TRBD2. V trimming: 6 bases; J trimming: 5 bases; junction bases outside the gene matches: 4. CDR1 is LGHNT and CDR2 is FRNRAP in the germline V gene. The CDR3 totals 13 residues. CDR3 protein: CASGRDYNNEQFF. In DNA form, the CDR3 reads TGTGCTAGTGGCAGGGACTATAACAATGAGCAGTTCTTC.

V is TRBV2 and J is TRBJ1-5; TRBD1 matches at 10 bases. The CDR3 has 14 amino acids. The V and J ends lost 6 bases and 6 bases, in that order; junction bases with no gene match: 5. In germline, CDR1 is SNHLY, CDR2 FYNNEI. CDR3 bases: TGTGCCAGCAGCCCGACAGGGGGCAGTCAGCCCCAGCATTTT. Translating gives CASSPTGGSQPQHF.

The chain uses TRBV19 and TRBJ1-2; 9 bases are a match to TRBD1. The CDR3 is 14 amino acids. Germline loops: CDR1 LNHDA, CDR2 SQIVND (reference sequence). The V gene end was trimmed by 5 bases and the J gene end by 3 bases; junction bases not matched to a gene: 4. The CDR3 nucleotides are TGTGCCAGTAGTCCTAACAGGGGGCACTATGGCTACACCTTC. Its protein product is CASSPNRGHYGYTF.

The rearrangement links TRBV6-4 to TRBJ2-7, with TRBD2 matching over 8 bases. The CDR3 totals 15 residues. V dropped 6 bases and J dropped 2; count of bases not matched to a gene: 9. Germline CDR1 and CDR2: MRHNA and SNTAGT. Written as DNA, the CDR3 is TGTGCCAGCAGCCCCGCTAGCGGGCGAACCTACGAGCAGTACTTC. Translation gives CASSPASGRTYEQYF.

The V call is TRBV10-2, the J call TRBJ2-3; tentatively, D is TRBD2 (6 bases). The CDR3 is 13 amino acids. The germline V gene has CDR1 WSHSY and CDR2 SAAADI. The V and J ends lost 6 bases and 1 base respectively, with 8 bases between them. CDR3 residues: CASRASGTDTQYF. The CDR3 DNA reads TGCGCCAGCAGGGCTAGCGGCACAGATACGCAGTATTTT.

The chain carries TRBV5-1 and TRBJ2-7; TRBD1 matches at 8 bases. CDR1 and CDR2 (germline): SGHRS, YFSETQ. The V and J ends lost 4 bases and 11 bases, in that order; junction bases with no gene match: 17. The CDR3 totals 15 residues. CDR3 bases: TGCGCCAGCAGCCTTACTACCGGGACAGGTGGGGGAAAGTACTTC. The encoded protein is CASSLTTGTGGGKYF.

V usage is TRBV12-3 or TRBV12-4 and J usage is TRBJ1-1, with a possible D match to TRBD1 (5 bases). CDR3 length: 12 amino acids. V shed 4 bases and J shed 7 bases, with 10 bases lying between them. In nucleotides, the CDR3 is TGTGCCAGCAGTTCCCCAACAGGTGAAGCTTTCTTT. It is translated as CASSSPTGEAFF.

The chain recombines TRBV3-1 (or the pseudogene TRBV3-2) with TRBJ2-3, with TRBD2 matching 12 bases. The CDR3 is 16 amino acids. Germline V gene sequence: CDR1 LGHDT, CDR2 YNNKEL (reference sequence). With V trimmed by 1 base and J by 8 bases, 7 bases remained unmatched. For the CDR3, the DNA is TGTGCCAGCAGCCAAGGACTAGCGGGGGCTGGGGGTACGCAGTATTTT. This sequence encodes CASSQGLAGAGGTQYF.

This chain links TRBV14 with TRBJ1-2, with 10 nucleotides matching TRBD1. Germline CDR1 is SGHDN and CDR2 is FVKESK. This CDR3 spans 14 amino acids. J was trimmed by 4 bases and V by 4 bases; bases with no gene match: 3. Written as DNA, the CDR3 is TGTGCCAGCAGCCCGGGACAGGGGATCTATGGCTACACCTTC. This codes for CASSPGQGIYGYTF.

Worth noting for this clone: One junction end does not reproduce the germline sequence, and a read error may be involved. In the same sample, other DNA sequences code for this CDR3. The chain combines TRBV4-3 with TRBJ1-1, with D possibly TRBD1 on 5 matching bases. The CDR3 extends over 16 amino acids. The germline CDR1 and CDR2 sequences are LGHNA and YSLEER. The CDR3 is CASSQAAGGWGTEAFF. The CDR3 coding sequence is TGCGCTAGCAGCCAAGCCGCCGGGGGATGGGGCACTGAAGCTTTCTTT.

This sequence joins TRBV24-1 and TRBJ2-3; TRBD2 matches at 13 bases. The V segment lost 7 bases and the J segment 0 bases; nucleotides outside the gene matches: 6. Germline CDR1 KGHDR, CDR2 SFDVKD. The CDR3 spans 17 residues. CDR3 DNA: TGTGCCACCAGGGGGACTAGCGGGACCCCAAGCACAGATACGCAGTATTTT. It yields the protein CATRGTSGTPSTDTQYF.

V gene TRBV3-1 (or the pseudogene TRBV3-2) combines with J gene TRBJ2-5, with D tentatively TRBD2 (6 bases). Germline values: CDR1 LGHDT, CDR2 YNNKEL (reference sequence). V was cut by 4 bases and J by 3 bases, with 18 bases left in between. The CDR3 is 16 amino acids. In DNA, the CDR3 is TGTGCCAGCAGCCTCCGGGGAGCGGGCACCGAAGAGACCCAGTACTTC. As protein: CASSLRGAGTEETQYF.

This chain uses TRBV5-1 with TRBJ2-2; D perhaps matches TRBD2 (5 bases). Germline CDR1 is SGHRS and CDR2 is YFSETQ. This CDR3 contains 15 residues. Trimming cost V 0 bases and J 4 bases, with 10 bases left between them. CDR3 in amino acids: CASSLDSAGTGELFF. For the CDR3, the DNA is TGCGCCAGCAGCTTGGACAGCGCGGGCACCGGGGAGCTGTTTTTT.

The chain uses TRBV19 and TRBJ1-5; maybe TRBD1 (6 bases). The V gene's germline CDR1 is LNHDA and CDR2 SQIVND (reference sequence). V lost 4 bases and J 7 bases, leaving 11 bases between the germline ends. The CDR3 consists of 13 residues. The CDR3 DNA reads as TGTGCCAGTAGTACAGGGGAGAGGCAGCCCCAGCATTTT. Its translation is CASSTGERQPQHF. The full variable domain, in which reference TRBV19 and TRBJ1-5 provide the parts outside the CDR3, is DGGITQSPKYLFRKEGQNVTLSCEQNLNHDAMYWYRQDPGQGLRLIYYSQIVNDFQKGDIAEGYSVSREKKESFPLTVTSAQKNPTAFYLCASSTGERQPQHFGDGTRLSIL.

The chain carries TRBV19 and TRBJ2-4; a possible D gene is TRBD1 (5 bases). V was shortened by 9 bases and J by 7 bases, with 16 bases between the two germline ends. The CDR3 is made up of 13 amino acids. Germline V gene data show CDR1 as LNHDA and CDR2 as SQIVND (reference sequence). CDR3 nucleotide sequence: TGTGCCAGCCTCCTTCAGGGTTCGAACATTCAGTACTTC. As protein: CASLLQGSNIQYF.

CDR3 region: CSVRYDPNTGELFF. CDR3 DNA: TGCAGCGTGAGGTATGACCCGAACACCGGGGAGCTGTTTTTT. The chain recombines TRBV29-1 with TRBJ2-2; the D is unclear. CDR1 and CDR2 (germline): SQVTM, ANQGSEA. The CDR3 is 14 residues long. The V and J ends lost 6 bases and 0 bases respectively, with 11 bases between them.

V and J are TRBV18 and TRBJ2-7; D perhaps matches TRBD2 (6 bases). V lost 3 bases, J lost 6 bases, and 12 bases lay in between. Germline CDR1 is KGHSH and CDR2 is LQKENI. CDR3 length: 13 amino acids. CDR3 sequence reads: CASSPLAGREQYF. As DNA, the CDR3 is TGTGCCAGCTCACCGCTCGCGGGGCGCGAGCAGTACTTC.

The rearrangement joins TRBV19 to TRBJ2-7; TRBD1 agrees at 12 bases. CDR1 is LNHDA and CDR2 is SQIVND in the germline V gene (reference sequence). This CDR3 region has 17 residues. Trimming removed 0 bases from V and 3 bases from J; junction bases left unmatched: 6. CDR3 in amino acids: CASSIDGTGGVVYEQYF. CDR3 coding DNA: TGTGCCAGTAGTATAGATGGGACAGGGGGCGTCGTCTACGAGCAGTACTTC.

The chain combines TRBV19 with TRBJ2-2; TRBD2 agrees at 14 bases. J was trimmed by 8 bases and V by 7 bases; bases with no gene match: 6. This CDR3 is 15 amino acids long. CDR1 is LNHDA, CDR2 SQIVND, per germline (reference sequence). The CDR3 spells CASKRLAGGSGELFF. The CDR3 coding sequence is TGTGCCAGTAAAAGACTAGCGGGAGGGAGTGGGGAGCTGTTTTTT.